The clone carrying this T cell receptor (beta chain) occurred once. Sorting defined conventional CD4 T cells as CD4+CD127+. This entry comes from a study of B cell selection in AIRE deficiency. TCRdb's table, derived via immunoSEQ multiplex PCR, lists solely in-frame clones and lacks some. This sample has approximately 24,000 clones, with around 95% found just once. Material for sequencing was CD4+CD127+ conventional T cells sorted from PBMCs. The receptor comes from a human donor in good health.

This chain's CDR3 is CASSIVGSENQPQHF. The CDR3 DNA follows: TGTGCCAGTAGTATAGTGGGCAGCGAAAATCAGCCCCAGCATTTT. The V gene is TRBV19, the J gene TRBJ1-5; D unresolved. Germline CDR1 reads LNHDA; CDR2 reads SQIVND (reference sequence). Trimming stripped 1 base from V and 4 bases from J, with 11 bases between. The CDR3 length is 15 residues. The full variable domain, in which reference TRBV19 and TRBJ1-5 provide the parts outside the CDR3, is DGGITQSPKYLFRKEGQNVTLSCEQNLNHDAMYWYRQDPGQGLRLIYYSQIVNDFQKGDIAEGYSVSREKKESFPLTVTSAQKNPTAFYLCASSIVGSENQPQHFGDGTRLSIL.